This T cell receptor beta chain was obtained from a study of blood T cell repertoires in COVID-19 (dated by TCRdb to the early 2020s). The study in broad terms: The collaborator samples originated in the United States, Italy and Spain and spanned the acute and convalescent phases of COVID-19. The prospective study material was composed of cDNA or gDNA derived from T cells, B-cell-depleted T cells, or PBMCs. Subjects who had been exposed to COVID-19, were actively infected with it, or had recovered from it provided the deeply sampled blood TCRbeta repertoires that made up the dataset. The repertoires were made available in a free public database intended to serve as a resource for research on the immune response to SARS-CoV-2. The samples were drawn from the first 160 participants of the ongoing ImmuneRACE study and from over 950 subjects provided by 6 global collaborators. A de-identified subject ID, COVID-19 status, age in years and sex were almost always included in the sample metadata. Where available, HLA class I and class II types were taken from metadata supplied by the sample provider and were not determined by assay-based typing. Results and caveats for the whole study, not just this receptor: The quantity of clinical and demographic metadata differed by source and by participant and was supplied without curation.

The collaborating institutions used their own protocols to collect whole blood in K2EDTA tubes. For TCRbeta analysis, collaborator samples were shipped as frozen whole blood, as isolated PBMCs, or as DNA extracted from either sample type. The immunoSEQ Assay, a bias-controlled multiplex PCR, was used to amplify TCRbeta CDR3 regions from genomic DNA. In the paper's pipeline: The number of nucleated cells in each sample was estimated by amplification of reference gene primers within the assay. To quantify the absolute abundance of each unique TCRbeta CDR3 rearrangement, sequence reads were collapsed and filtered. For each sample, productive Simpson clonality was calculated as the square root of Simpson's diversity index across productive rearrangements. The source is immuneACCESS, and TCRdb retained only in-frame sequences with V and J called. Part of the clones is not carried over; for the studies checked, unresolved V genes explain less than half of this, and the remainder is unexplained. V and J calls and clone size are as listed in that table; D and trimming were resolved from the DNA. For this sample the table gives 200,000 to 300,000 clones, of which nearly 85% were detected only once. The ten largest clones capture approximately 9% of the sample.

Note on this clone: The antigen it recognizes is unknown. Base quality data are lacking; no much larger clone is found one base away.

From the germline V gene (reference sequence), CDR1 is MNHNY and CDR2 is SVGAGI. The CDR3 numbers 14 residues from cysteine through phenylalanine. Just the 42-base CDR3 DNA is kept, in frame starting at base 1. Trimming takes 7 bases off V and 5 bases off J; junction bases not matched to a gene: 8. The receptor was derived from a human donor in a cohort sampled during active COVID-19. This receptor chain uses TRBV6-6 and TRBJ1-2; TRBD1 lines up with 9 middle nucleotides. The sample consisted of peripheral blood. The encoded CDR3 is CASTETGGEYGYTF. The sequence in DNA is TGTGCCAGCACCGAAACAGGGGGCGAGTATGGCTACACCTTC.